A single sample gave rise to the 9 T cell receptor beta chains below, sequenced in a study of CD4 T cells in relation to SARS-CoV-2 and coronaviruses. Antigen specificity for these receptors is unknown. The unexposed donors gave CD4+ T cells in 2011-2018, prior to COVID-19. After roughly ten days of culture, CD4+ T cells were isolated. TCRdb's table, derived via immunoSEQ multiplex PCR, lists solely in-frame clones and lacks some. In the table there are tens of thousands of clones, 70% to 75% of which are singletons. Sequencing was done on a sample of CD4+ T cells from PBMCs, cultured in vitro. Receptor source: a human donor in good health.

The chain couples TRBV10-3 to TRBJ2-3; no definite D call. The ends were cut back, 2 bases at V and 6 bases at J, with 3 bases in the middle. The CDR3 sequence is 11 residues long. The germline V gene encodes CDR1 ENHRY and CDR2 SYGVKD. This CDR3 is CAISEQDTQYF. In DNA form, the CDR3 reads TGTGCCATCAGTGAGCAGGATACGCAGTATTTT.

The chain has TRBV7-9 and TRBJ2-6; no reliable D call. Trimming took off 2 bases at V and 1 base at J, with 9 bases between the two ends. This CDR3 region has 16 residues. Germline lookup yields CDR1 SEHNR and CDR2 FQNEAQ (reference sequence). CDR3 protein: CASSLSLDSGANVLTF. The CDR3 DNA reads TGTGCCAGCAGCTTAAGTTTGGATTCTGGGGCCAACGTCCTGACTTTC.

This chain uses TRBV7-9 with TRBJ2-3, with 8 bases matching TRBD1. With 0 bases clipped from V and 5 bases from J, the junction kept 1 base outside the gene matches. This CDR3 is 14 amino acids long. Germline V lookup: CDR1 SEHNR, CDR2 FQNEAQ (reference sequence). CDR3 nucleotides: TGTGCCAGCAGCTTAGCCAGGGGGCAAGATACGCAGTATTTT. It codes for CASSLARGQDTQYF. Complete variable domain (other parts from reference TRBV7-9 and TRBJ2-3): DTGVSQNPRHKITKRGQNVTFRCDPISEHNRLYWYRQTLGQGPEFLTYFQNEAQLEKSRLLSDRFSAERPKGSFSTLEIQRTEQGDSAMYLCASSLARGQDTQYFGPGTRLTVL.

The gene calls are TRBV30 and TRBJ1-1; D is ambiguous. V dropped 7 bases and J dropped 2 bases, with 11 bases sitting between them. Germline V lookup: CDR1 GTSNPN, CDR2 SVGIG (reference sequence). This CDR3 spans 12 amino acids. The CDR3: CASDRLNTEAFF. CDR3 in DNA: TGTGCCTCGGACCGGCTAAACACTGAAGCTTTCTTT.

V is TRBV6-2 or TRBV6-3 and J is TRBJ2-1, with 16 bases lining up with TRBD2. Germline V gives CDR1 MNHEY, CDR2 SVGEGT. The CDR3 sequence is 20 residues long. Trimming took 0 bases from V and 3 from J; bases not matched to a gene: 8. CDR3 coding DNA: TGTGCCAGCAGTTACTCGGGGACTAGCGGGAGGGCTGAGGACTACAATGAGCAGTTCTTC. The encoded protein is CASSYSGTSGRAEDYNEQFF.

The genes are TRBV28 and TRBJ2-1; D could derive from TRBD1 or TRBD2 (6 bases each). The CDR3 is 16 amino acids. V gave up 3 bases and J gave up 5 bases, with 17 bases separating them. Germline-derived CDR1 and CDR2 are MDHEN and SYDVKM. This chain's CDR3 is CASSFEGGYQDNEQFF. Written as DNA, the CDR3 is TGTGCCAGCAGTTTTGAGGGGGGATACCAGGACAATGAGCAGTTCTTC.

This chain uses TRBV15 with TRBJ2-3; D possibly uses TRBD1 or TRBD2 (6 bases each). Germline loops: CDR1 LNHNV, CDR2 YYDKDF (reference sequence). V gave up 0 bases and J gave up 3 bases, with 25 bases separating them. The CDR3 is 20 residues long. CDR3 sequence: CATSRDGGRRGGGETDTQYF. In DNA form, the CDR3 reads TGTGCCACCAGCAGAGATGGGGGGCGGAGAGGAGGGGGAGAGACAGATACGCAGTATTTT.

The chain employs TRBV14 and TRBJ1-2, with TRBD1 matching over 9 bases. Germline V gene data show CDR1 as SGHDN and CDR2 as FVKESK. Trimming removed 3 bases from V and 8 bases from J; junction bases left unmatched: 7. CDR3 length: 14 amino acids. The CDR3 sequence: CASSQGQGFVGYTF. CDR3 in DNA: TGTGCCAGCAGCCAGGGACAGGGTTTTGTCGGCTACACCTTC.

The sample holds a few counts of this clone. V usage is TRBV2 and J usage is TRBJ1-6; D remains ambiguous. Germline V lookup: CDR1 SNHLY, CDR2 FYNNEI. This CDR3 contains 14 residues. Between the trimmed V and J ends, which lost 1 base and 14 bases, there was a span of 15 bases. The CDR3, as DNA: TGTGCCAGCAGTGAAGGGACGGAGGGTATATCCCTCCACTTT. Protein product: CASSEGTEGISLHF.